In its sample, the clone carrying this T cell receptor (beta chain) was seen a few times. Exclusion of patients followed from uncontrolled infection, other autoimmune disease, pregnancy or lactation. Trimming pared 1 base from V and 7 bases from J, leaving 10 bases between. This CDR3 region has 13 residues. Germline CDR1 is SEHNR and CDR2 is FQNEAQ (reference sequence). This sample was included in a study of T cells in Graves' hyperthyroidism and ophthalmopathy. Amplified TCR beta CDR3 regions derived from RNA transcripts. Carried out on the TCR CDR3, a first-round RT-PCR used the HTBI primer set. TCRdb reprocessed the multiplex PCR reads via MiXCR and lists one record per CDR3 protein. Among more than 500,000 distinct CDR3 sequences listed, 40% to 55% were seen once.

The TCR sequence derives from an adult woman with Graves' disease, either hyperthyroidism or ophthalmopathy (not recorded which). Sequencing was performed on peripheral blood or thyroid tissue (not recorded which). The chain has TRBV7-9 and TRBJ1-1; no clear D. The chain's CDR3 is CASSLGSGIEAFF. The CDR3 coding sequence is TGTGCCAGCAGCTTAGGAAGCGGTATTGAAGCTTTCTTT.